This TCR beta chain was observed in a study of PD-1 blockade in classical Hodgkin lymphoma. Produced via immunoSEQ multiplex PCR; TCRdb's table is partial and in-frame only. The sample yields roughly 11,000 clones, 80% to 90% seen once. The CDR3 sequence is 14 residues long. The V end was cut by 5 bases, the J end by 5 bases, with 13 bases between. Germline V lookup: CDR1 SEHNR, CDR2 FQNEAQ (reference sequence). Brentuximab vedotin exposure varied, and every patient relapsed after autologous stem cell transplantation. Complete response, partial response or progressive disease constituted the best response categories observed.

The sequence was obtained from a human donor with classical Hodgkin lymphoma. The V and J genes are TRBV7-9 and TRBJ1-5; D is perhaps TRBD1 (5 bases). Sequenced here: peripheral blood mononuclear cells (PBMCs), sampled at baseline. The CDR3 nucleotides are TGTGCCAGCAGCCAGGACACGACCTATCAGCCCCAGCATTTT. Protein: CASSQDTTYQPQHF. Based on the CDR3 plus reference TRBV7-9 and TRBJ1-5, the full variable domain is DTGVSQNPRHKITKRGQNVTFRCDPISEHNRLYWYRQTLGQGPEFLTYFQNEAQLEKSRLLSDRFSAERPKGSFSTLEIQRTEQGDSAMYLCASSQDTTYQPQHFGDGTRLSIL.